The rows below give T cell receptor beta chains drawn from one sample of a study of glioma-infiltrating T cells after dendritic cell vaccination. Profiled with immunoSEQ multiplex PCR; TCRdb holds only in-frame clones, not every one. The sample includes approximately 50,000 clones, approximately 91% of them seen just once. Material: blood, obtained after dendritic cell vaccination. These TCRs come from a human donor with glioblastoma. Each CDR3 is given with its conserved first and last residue. A D gene is named only where the DNA matches it firmly. The listing skips clone size in some rows; elsewhere it reads once, few, many or a size class.

clone size: .
D gene: TRBD1
J gene: TRBJ2-6
V gene: TRBV28
CDR3 DNA: TGTGCCAGCATTTCGAAATGGGGTCGAGGGACAGATCTTGCCCATACTGGGGCCAACGTCCTGACTTTC
CDR3 protein: CASISKWGRGTDLAHTGANVLTF

clone size: .
D gene: .
J gene: TRBJ1-1
V gene: TRBV10-3
CDR3 DNA: TGTGCCATCACTGAGGACACCTACACTGAAGCTTTCTTT
CDR3 protein: CAITEDTYTEAFF

clone size: .
D gene: TRBD1
J gene: TRBJ2-1
V gene: TRBV5-1
CDR3 DNA: TGCGCCAGCAGACGCGATGGACAGGGCCGTCTAGGGAATGAGCAGTTCTTC
CDR3 protein: CASRRDGQGRLGNEQFF

clone size: .
D gene: TRBD1
J gene: TRBJ2-7
V gene: TRBV14
CDR3 DNA: TGTGCCAGCAGCCTCTGGGACAGGACCCACGAGCAGTACTTC
CDR3 protein: CASSLWDRTHEQYF

clone size: .
D gene: .
J gene: TRBJ1-2
V gene: TRBV9
CDR3 DNA: TGTGCCAGCAGCGTAGCGGACAGTGGTAACTATGGCTACACCTTC
CDR3 protein: CASSVADSGNYGYTF

clone size: .
D gene: TRBD1
J gene: TRBJ1-3
V gene: TRBV9
CDR3 DNA: TGTGCCAGCAGCACCGACAGGGCCACCTCTGGAAACACCATATATTTT
CDR3 protein: CASSTDRATSGNTIYF

clone size: .
D gene: TRBD2
J gene: TRBJ2-2
V gene: TRBV7-2
CDR3 DNA: TGTGCCACCAACGGTGACGGGAGGCGAACCGGGGAGCTGTTTTTT
CDR3 protein: CATNGDGRRTGELFF

clone size: .
D gene: .
J gene: TRBJ1-2
V gene: TRBV7-8
CDR3 DNA: TGTGCCAGCAGCTTAGTCATGAGGGGCCTGGGGGGTGGCTACACCTTC
CDR3 protein: CASSLVMRGLGGGYTF

clone size: .
D gene: .
J gene: TRBJ2-3
V gene: TRBV19
CDR3 DNA: TGTGCCAGTAGTATCCGCGGCCGCACAGATACGCAGTATTTT
CDR3 protein: CASSIRGRTDTQYF

clone size: .
D gene: .
J gene: TRBJ1-3
V gene: TRBV11-2
CDR3 DNA: TGTGCCAGCAGTCCTACCTCGGGGGGTCCTGGAAACACCATATATTTT
CDR3 protein: CASSPTSGGPGNTIYF

clone size: .
D gene: TRBD1
J gene: TRBJ2-7
V gene: TRBV6-1
CDR3 DNA: TGTGCCAGCATAACCGGGACAGACTACGAGCAGTACTTC
CDR3 protein: CASITGTDYEQYF

clone size: .
D gene: TRBD1
J gene: TRBJ2-7
V gene: TRBV2
CDR3 DNA: TGTGCCAGCAGTGAATTGGGACAGGGGACCTACGAGCAGTACTTC
CDR3 protein: CASSELGQGTYEQYF

clone size: .
D gene: .
J gene: TRBJ1-2
V gene: TRBV5-4
CDR3 DNA: TGTGCCAGCAGATTCGCGGGCCCTGGGGGGTATGGCTACACCTTC
CDR3 protein: CASRFAGPGGYGYTF

clone size: .
D gene: .
J gene: TRBJ1-5
V gene: TRBV19
CDR3 DNA: TGTGCCAGTAGTATTGGTGGGGGCACCAATCAGCCCCAGCATTTT
CDR3 protein: CASSIGGGTNQPQHF

clone size: .
D gene: .
J gene: TRBJ2-7
V gene: TRBV4-1
CDR3 DNA: TGCGCCAGCAGCCCAGGACTCGCGCCCTCCTACGAGCAGTACTTC
CDR3 protein: CASSPGLAPSYEQYF

clone size: .
D gene: TRBD2
J gene: TRBJ2-7
V gene: TRBV7-2
CDR3 DNA: TGTGCCAGCAGCTTAGCGGGACTAGCGGGGACCTACGAGCAGTACTTC
CDR3 protein: CASSLAGLAGTYEQYF

clone size: .
D gene: TRBD1
J gene: TRBJ1-2
V gene: TRBV27
CDR3 DNA: TGTGCCAGCAGTCCGGACAGGGCCTATTATGGCTACACCTTC
CDR3 protein: CASSPDRAYYGYTF

clone size: few
D gene: TRBD1
J gene: TRBJ1-1
V gene: TRBV10-3
CDR3 DNA: TGTGCCATCAGTGGGGGACAGGGCACTGAAGCTTTCTTT
CDR3 protein: CAISGGQGTEAFF

clone size: .
D gene: .
J gene: TRBJ2-5
V gene: TRBV2
CDR3 DNA: TGTGCCAGCAGTTCCCAGGGGACCCTTCAAGAGACCCAGTACTTC
CDR3 protein: CASSSQGTLQETQYF

clone size: once
D gene: TRBD2
J gene: TRBJ2-3
V gene: TRBV10-3
CDR3 DNA: TGTGCCGCCCGGGGAGTGGCGGGAGGGGGTACAGATACGCAGTATTTT
CDR3 protein: CAARGVAGGGTDTQYF

clone size: .
D gene: TRBD1
J gene: TRBJ1-5
V gene: TRBV7-9
CDR3 DNA: TGTGCCAGCAGCCCCGGACAGGGGGCAAGGAATCAGCCCCAGCATTTT
CDR3 protein: CASSPGQGARNQPQHF

clone size: .
D gene: .
J gene: TRBJ2-5
V gene: TRBV4-1
CDR3 DNA: TGCGCCAGCAGCCAAGTGAGTCTACAAGAGACCCAGTACTTC
CDR3 protein: CASSQVSLQETQYF

clone size: .
D gene: TRBD2
J gene: TRBJ2-7
V gene: TRBV29-1
CDR3 DNA: TGCAGCGTTTCTGAGACTAGCGGTTCCTACGAGCAGTACTTC
CDR3 protein: CSVSETSGSYEQYF

clone size: .
D gene: TRBD1
J gene: TRBJ1-4
V gene: TRBV4-1
CDR3 DNA: TGCGCCAGCAGCCTAGGACAGGACCGAGGTGAAAAACTGTTTTTT
CDR3 protein: CASSLGQDRGEKLFF

clone size: .
D gene: TRBD2
J gene: TRBJ2-5
V gene: TRBV19
CDR3 DNA: TGTGCCAGTAGTATGACCGCGGGAGGTATGGAGACCCAGTACTTC
CDR3 protein: CASSMTAGGMETQYF

clone size: once
D gene: .
J gene: TRBJ2-3
V gene: TRBV5-1
CDR3 DNA: TGCGCCAGCAGCCTCTGGTCAAGGGCAGGGGGCACAGATACGCAGTATTTT
CDR3 protein: CASSLWSRAGGTDTQYF

clone size: .
D gene: .
J gene: TRBJ2-7
V gene: TRBV7-9
CDR3 DNA: TGTGCCAGCAGCTTAAGGAGGGGGACAGAACCTAACGAGCAGTACTTC
CDR3 protein: CASSLRRGTEPNEQYF

clone size: .
D gene: TRBD2
J gene: TRBJ2-1
V gene: TRBV2
CDR3 DNA: TGTGCCAGCAGCCGGGACTACGGTGAGCAGTTCTTC
CDR3 protein: CASSRDYGEQFF

clone size: once
D gene: TRBD1
J gene: TRBJ1-3
V gene: TRBV10-3
CDR3 DNA: TGTGCCATCAGTGGCCTCGGGACAGGGACTGGAAACACCATATATTTT
CDR3 protein: CAISGLGTGTGNTIYF

clone size: .
D gene: TRBD2
J gene: TRBJ2-1
V gene: TRBV5-4
CDR3 DNA: TGTGCCTTAGCTAGCGGGAACTCCTACAATGAGCAGTTCTTC
CDR3 protein: CALASGNSYNEQFF

clone size: .
D gene: .
J gene: TRBJ1-5
V gene: TRBV5-4
CDR3 DNA: TGTGCCAGCAGCTTCGAGAGGACTGAAGCCCAGCATTTT
CDR3 protein: CASSFERTEAQHF